The text below deals with one T cell receptor beta chain. The germline V gene has CDR1 MNHEY and CDR2 SMNVEV (reference sequence). Trimming took off 0 bases at V and 8 bases at J, with 10 bases between the two ends. This CDR3 is 13 amino acids long. This entry comes from a study of shared clonotypes between healthy human individuals. Genomic DNA of every subset was divided equally among multiple immunoSEQ plates. Only in-frame clones appear in the TCRdb table, and some are missing; sequencing was by immunoSEQ multiplex PCR. The table has hundreds of thousands of clones, around 67% seen once; the top ten hold 1.5% to 2%.

The chain is built from TRBV27 and TRBJ1-2; D is unclear. Sequenced material: memory CD4+ T cells sorted from blood. This sample's subset: CD45RA-negative fraction. This sequence originates from a woman under 40 in good health. CDR3 bases: TGTGCCAGCAGTTTATCGGGATCGGTCGGCTACACCTTC. It encodes CASSLSGSVGYTF.